The 21 T cell receptor beta chains reported below all come from one sample, sequenced in a study of OX40 agonist ivuxolimab in advanced cancers. The table came from immunoSEQ multiplex PCR; TCRdb's copy has only in-frame clones and leaves some out. The profile shows about 20,000 clones, roughly nine tenths of them singletons. The input for sequencing was CD4+ or CD8+ T cells sorted from blood, taken in a trial of the OX40 agonist ivuxolimab. The receptors were sampled from an adult with an advanced solid tumor such as melanoma, head and neck, liver or kidney cancer.

The CDR3 sequence: CASSSRWEQFF. The CDR3 DNA reads as TGTGCCAGTAGTTCCCGTTGGGAGCAGTTCTTC. This chain connects TRBV19 to TRBJ2-1; unclear D gene. Looked up from germline, CDR1 is LNHDA and CDR2 is SQIVND (reference sequence). The ends were cut back, 5 bases at V and 10 bases at J, with 9 bases in the middle. The CDR3 length is 11 residues.

The chain joins TRBV4-3 to TRBJ1-5; D is unresolved. There are 16 residues in the CDR3. Trimming shortened V by 1 base and J by 0 bases, and 10 bases separated the two germline ends. Germline CDR1 is LGHNA and CDR2 is YSLEER. This chain's CDR3 is CASSQGYGFSNQPQHF. DNA of the CDR3: TGCGCCAGCAGCCAAGGGTACGGGTTTAGCAATCAGCCCCAGCATTTT.

This chain connects TRBV7-6 to TRBJ2-1; D is perhaps TRBD1 (5 bases). Deletions cut 1 base from V and 14 bases from J, with 9 bases between. CDR1 and CDR2 from the germline V gene are SGHVS and FNYEAQ. This CDR3 contains 11 residues. CDR3: CASSLDRNKFF. CDR3 nucleotides: TGTGCCAGCAGCTTAGACAGGAATAAGTTCTTC.

The chain recombines TRBV4-1 with TRBJ2-7; no firm D call. The CDR3 consists of 14 residues. CDR1 is MGHRA and CDR2 is YSYEKL in the germline V gene. V lost 0 bases and J 4 bases, leaving 10 bases between the germline ends. The CDR3 DNA reads TGCGCCAGCAGCCAAGAGCCCAGCCTTTACGAGCAGTACTTC. The encoded protein is CASSQEPSLYEQYF.

This chain uses TRBV9 with TRBJ2-2, with 9 positions matching TRBD2. J gave up 7 bases and V 0 bases, and 4 bases lay outside the gene matches. Germline CDR1 reads SGDLS; CDR2 reads YYNGEE. CDR3 length: 15 residues. The CDR3 bases are TGTGCCAGCAGCGTAGGGACTAGCGCGTACGGGGAGCTGTTTTTT. It is translated as CASSVGTSAYGELFF.

This clone was observed at least ten times. The chain combines TRBV9 with TRBJ2-1, with 12 positions matching TRBD2. Germline CDR1 reads SGDLS; CDR2 reads YYNGEE. The CDR3 covers 17 residues. V was pared by 0 bases and J by 8 bases, with 9 bases of the junction left unmatched. The CDR3 nucleotides are TGTGCCAGCAGCGTAGAAGCTAGCGGGAGGGGGTCCGATGAGCAGTTCTTC. Translated: CASSVEASGRGSDEQFF.

This chain connects TRBV14 to TRBJ1-6; 8 bases match TRBD1. The V segment lost 1 base and the J segment 8 bases; nucleotides outside the gene matches: 1. The length of the CDR3 is 14 residues. The germline V gene encodes CDR1 SGHDN and CDR2 FVKESK. CDR3 nucleotides: TGTGCCAGCAGCCAAGGACAGGGGCATTCACCCCTCCACTTT. It specifies CASSQGQGHSPLHF.

The chain couples TRBV9 to TRBJ2-3, with D perhaps TRBD2 (5 bases). Per the germline V gene, CDR1 is SGDLS and CDR2 is YYNGEE. CDR3 length equals 15 residues. V was cut by 4 bases and J by 1 base, with 13 bases left in between. CDR3 residues: CASSSSGSRTDTQYF. The CDR3 region has the DNA TGTGCCAGCAGCTCGAGCGGTTCGCGCACAGATACGCAGTATTTT.

The V call is TRBV25-1, the J call TRBJ1-2; a possible D gene is TRBD1 (5 bases). The V end was cut by 0 bases, the J end by 4 bases, with 15 bases between. The CDR3 totals 16 residues. Per the germline V gene, CDR1 is MGHDK and CDR2 is SYGVNS. The DNA for the CDR3 is TGTGCCAGCAGTGAATATTTTGAAGGGGCGGGCTATGGCTACACCTTC. It yields the protein CASSEYFEGAGYGYTF.

V gene TRBV19 combines with J gene TRBJ2-7; D is perhaps TRBD1 (6 bases). Deletions cut 6 bases from V and 2 bases from J, with 17 bases between. The CDR3 covers 15 residues. In germline, CDR1 is LNHDA, CDR2 SQIVND (reference sequence). This CDR3 reads CASRALYRDTYEQYF. The DNA of the CDR3 is TGTGCCAGTAGAGCCCTGTACAGGGACACCTACGAGCAGTACTTC.

The chain couples TRBV4-2 to TRBJ1-3, with TRBD1 matching 7 bases. The junction had 5 bases not matched to a gene; V was cut back by 3 bases and J by 0 bases. The CDR3 spans 16 residues. CDR1 LGHNA and CDR2 YNFKEQ come from the germline V gene. CDR3 DNA: TGTGCCAGCAGCCAGCAGGGGGTTAGCTCTGGAAACACCATATATTTT. This encodes CASSQQGVSSGNTIYF.

V is TRBV23-1 and J is TRBJ2-2; unclear D gene. TRBV23-1 is an open reading frame whose function is uncertain. V was cut by 2 bases and J by 8 bases, with 9 bases left in between. The CDR3 has 13 amino acids. In DNA form, the CDR3 reads TGCGCCAGCAGTCAAAGGGCCCTAGGGGAGCTGTTTTTT. Amino acid sequence: CASSQRALGELFF.

V usage is TRBV6-1 and J usage is TRBJ1-1; no clear D gene. The CDR3 loop spans 16 amino acids. Germline V gene data show CDR1 as MNHNS and CDR2 as SASEGT. V dropped 1 base and J dropped 5 bases, with 17 bases sitting between them. The CDR3 loop reads CASSEDTRPVGTEAFF. Here the CDR3 DNA reads TGTGCCAGCAGTGAAGACACCCGCCCAGTTGGAACTGAAGCTTTCTTT.

The chain is built from TRBV6-4 and TRBJ1-3, with 9 bases fitting TRBD1. Germline loops: CDR1 MRHNA, CDR2 SNTAGT. CDR3 length: 14 amino acids. Trimming took 5 bases from V and 9 from J; bases not matched to a gene: 8. Here the CDR3 DNA reads TGTGCCAGCAGTTCTTCCGGGACAGGGATCACCATATATTTT. This translates into CASSSSGTGITIYF.

The chain joins TRBV19 to TRBJ1-1; D possibly corresponds to TRBD1 (6 bases). V was clipped by 1 base and J by 4 bases, with 10 bases between them. CDR1 LNHDA and CDR2 SQIVND come from the germline V gene (reference sequence). This CDR3 comprises 14 residues. In DNA form, the CDR3 reads TGTGCCAGTAGTATAGTGGGAGGGGGCACTGAAGCTTTCTTT. This codes for CASSIVGGGTEAFF.

This chain connects TRBV6-5 to TRBJ1-1; the D gene is possibly TRBD1 (6 bases). The germline V gene encodes CDR1 MNHEY and CDR2 SVGAGI. Trimming cost V 2 bases and J 5 bases, with 12 bases left between them. This CDR3 is 14 amino acids long. The CDR3 loop is CASSYRDIQTEAFF. The CDR3 DNA reads TGTGCCAGCAGTTACCGGGACATCCAAACTGAAGCTTTCTTT.

This clone has a count of ten or more. V gene TRBV6-5 combines with J gene TRBJ2-7; D is uncertain. Germline V gene data show CDR1 as MNHEY and CDR2 as SVGAGI. Trimming removed 5 bases from V and 5 bases from J, with 13 bases in between. This CDR3 has 13 amino acids. CDR3 DNA: TGTGCCAGCAGTCCCCTCGCCCAGAACGAGCAGTACTTC. Protein sequence: CASSPLAQNEQYF.

The V and J genes are TRBV11-2 and TRBJ2-7, with TRBD2 matching over 11 bases. CDR1 is SGHAT and CDR2 is FQNNGV in the germline V gene. The CDR3 length is 16 residues. Trimming removed 2 bases from V and 0 bases from J; junction bases left unmatched: 3. CDR3 in DNA: TGTGCCAGCAGCTTACTAGCGGGAGGACGCTCCTACGAGCAGTACTTC. This gives the protein CASSLLAGGRSYEQYF.

The chain combines TRBV5-4 with TRBJ2-7, with D tentatively TRBD1 (5 bases). V was trimmed by 2 bases and J by 2 bases, leaving 8 bases between them. The V gene's germline CDR1 is SGHNT and CDR2 YYREEE (reference sequence). The length of the CDR3 is 13 residues. CDR3 sequence reads: CASSFGHPYEQYF. In nucleotides, the CDR3 is TGTGCCAGCAGCTTCGGACATCCCTACGAGCAGTACTTC.

As to this clone: At one end the junction does not follow the germline gene, possibly because of a read error. V is TRBV7-9 and J is TRBJ2-3; D uncertain. The CDR3 has 14 amino acids. The germline V gene encodes CDR1 SEHNR and CDR2 FQNEAQ (reference sequence). CDR3 nucleotide sequence: TGTGCCAGCAGTTTAGAATTCCCAGCAGATACGCAGTATTTT. It encodes CASSLEFPADTQYF.

Written as DNA, the CDR3 is TGTGCCAGTAGTATAAGGGGCTCTGAAGCTTTCTTT. Translating gives CASSIRGSEAFF. The chain joins TRBV19 to TRBJ1-1, with D perhaps TRBD1 (5 bases). The CDR3 is 12 residues long. Germline V gives CDR1 LNHDA, CDR2 SQIVND (reference sequence). V lost 2 bases and J lost 6, with 7 bases in between.